The 6 T cell receptor beta chains below were found in one sample sequenced in a study of blood T cell repertoires in COVID-19. Measured with immunoSEQ multiplex PCR; TCRdb has only the in-frame clones, and not every one. Of around 230,000 clones in the sample, 86% were seen once. The sequencing input was PBMCs or T cells enriched from blood (not recorded which). Receptors originate from a woman aged 40 to 50 with acute COVID-19.

V and J are TRBV5-1 and TRBJ1-2, with a possible D match to TRBD1 (5 bases). The CDR3 runs to 15 residues. CDR1 SGHRS and CDR2 YFSETQ come from the germline V gene. V was pared by 0 bases and J by 3 bases, with 12 bases between. The CDR3 DNA is TGCGCCAGCAGCTTGGAAGTAGGGGCTCACTATGGCTACACCTTC. This encodes CASSLEVGAHYGYTF. The variable domain in full, with the rest retrieved from reference TRBV5-1 and TRBJ1-2, is KAGVTQTPRYLIKTRGQQVTLSCSPISGHRSVSWYQQTPGQGLQFLFEYFSETQRNKGNFPGRFSGRQFSNSRSEMNVSTLELGDSALYLCASSLEVGAHYGYTFGSGTRLTVV.

The genes are TRBV10-3 and TRBJ2-5; weak D call: TRBD1 (5 bases). Trimming took off 6 bases at V and 7 bases at J, with 12 bases between the two ends. CDR1 and CDR2 from the germline V gene are ENHRY and SYGVKD. The CDR3 contains 12 residues. CDR3 DNA: TGTGCCATCAGCCCCTCGCAGGGGACCCAGTACTTC. This encodes CAISPSQGTQYF.

This chain connects TRBV7-2 to TRBJ2-5, with D perhaps matching TRBD2 (7 bases). Trimming removed 5 bases from V and 5 bases from J, with 21 bases in between. CDR3 length: 16 residues. CDR1 is SGHTA and CDR2 is FQGNSA in the germline V gene. CDR3 sequence: CASSPRIDGGRETQYF. As DNA, the CDR3 is TGTGCCAGCAGCCCTCGGATCGACGGGGGGCGCGAGACCCAGTACTTC.

The CDR3 nucleotides are TGTGCCAGCAGTGTGCCGGGAACGCGGGGTGGCTACACCTTC. It encodes CASSVPGTRGGYTF. The chain is built from TRBV6-6 and TRBJ1-2; D is unresolved. The CDR3 length is 14 residues. Germline V gene lookup returns CDR1 MNHNY and CDR2 SVGAGI (reference sequence). The V gene lost 5 bases and the J gene lost 7 bases, with 17 bases spanning the gap.

The chain's CDR3 is CASSSGTGGLETQYF. In DNA form, the CDR3 reads TGTGCCAGCAGCTCCGGGACAGGGGGCTTGGAGACCCAGTACTTC. This chain links TRBV7-9 with TRBJ2-5; TRBD1 agrees at 12 bases. J lost 5 bases, V lost 4 bases, and 5 bases had no gene match. The CDR3 consists of 15 residues. Germline CDR1 reads SEHNR; CDR2 reads FQNEAQ (reference sequence).

The chain is built from TRBV11-2 and TRBJ2-7, with D possibly being TRBD1 (6 bases). V dropped 5 bases and J dropped 3 bases, with 11 bases sitting between them. This CDR3 contains 13 residues. The germline V gene encodes CDR1 SGHAT and CDR2 FQNNGV. Here the CDR3 reads CASSRQVNYEQYV. CDR3 in DNA: TGTGCCAGCAGCAGACAGGTTAACTACGAGCAGTACGTC.